Listed below are T cell receptor beta chains from one sample, sequenced in a study of T cell repertoires in cytomegalovirus infection. TCRdb analysed the reads with MiXCR anew, one entry per CDR3 protein. The top ten clones hold roughly 2.8% of a sample with about 740,000 distinct CDR3 sequences, 35% to 40% of them seen once. The sequencing sample was made of PBMCs. Every receptor here comes from a human donor in good health (CMV status not recorded). Some clones in this sample may be carry-over from other donors' samples. The CDR3 runs from the conserved cysteine through the conserved F or W. The order of the fields is clone size, J gene, V gene, D gene, CDR3 protein, CDR3 DNA. A D gene is named only where the DNA matches it firmly. The listing skips clone size in some rows; elsewhere it reads once, few, many or a size class.

abundance: NA
j_gene: TRBJ1-5
v_gene: TRBV27
d_gene: NA
CDR3aa: CASSPFKGSNQPQHF
CDR3nt: TGTGCCAGCAGTCCTTTCAAGGGTAGCAATCAGCCCCAGCATTTT

abundance: NA
j_gene: TRBJ2-5
v_gene: TRBV29-1
d_gene: TRBD2
CDR3aa: CSVERTSGGEDRETQYF
CDR3nt: TGCAGCGTTGAACGGACTAGCGGGGGGGAGGACCGAGAGACCCAGTACTTC

abundance: NA
j_gene: TRBJ2-3
v_gene: TRBV11-2
d_gene: NA
CDR3aa: CASSLSAGSTDTQYF
CDR3nt: TGTGCCAGCAGCTTATCTGCGGGTAGCACAGATACGCAGTATTTT

abundance: NA
j_gene: TRBJ2-3
v_gene: TRBV4-2
d_gene: TRBD2
CDR3aa: CASSQASGGRGDTQYF
CDR3nt: TGTGCCAGCAGCCAAGCTAGCGGGGGAAGAGGAGATACGCAGTATTTT

abundance: NA
j_gene: TRBJ2-4
v_gene: TRBV5-4
d_gene: TRBD1
CDR3aa: CASSPGGQDSAKNIQYF
CDR3nt: TGTGCCAGCAGCCCCGGGGGACAGGATTCGGCCAAAAACATTCAGTACTTC

abundance: many
j_gene: TRBJ2-7
v_gene: TRBV7-8
d_gene: NA
CDR3aa: CASQTGSYEQYF
CDR3nt: TGTGCCAGCCAGACAGGATCCTACGAGCAGTACTTC

abundance: NA
j_gene: TRBJ2-7
v_gene: TRBV29-1
d_gene: TRBD2
CDR3aa: CSVEGVAGGISYEQYF
CDR3nt: TGCAGCGTTGAAGGGGTAGCGGGGGGAATCTCCTACGAGCAGTACTTC

abundance: NA
j_gene: TRBJ2-1
v_gene: TRBV6-4
d_gene: NA
CDR3aa: CASSVRGHLSYNEQFF
CDR3nt: TGTGCCAGCAGCGTCAGGGGACATCTCTCCTACAATGAGCAGTTCTTC

abundance: few
j_gene: TRBJ2-4
v_gene: TRBV6-5
d_gene: TRBD2
CDR3aa: CASSYASPGGAWDIQYF
CDR3nt: TGTGCCAGCAGTTACGCTTCCCCGGGGGGGGCTTGGGACATTCAGTACTTC

abundance: few
j_gene: TRBJ2-3
v_gene: TRBV6-2/TRBV6-3
d_gene: NA
CDR3aa: CASRQIAENTDTQYF
CDR3nt: TGTGCCAGCAGGCAAATAGCGGAGAACACAGATACGCAGTATTTT

abundance: NA
j_gene: TRBJ1-3
v_gene: TRBV6-6
d_gene: TRBD1
CDR3aa: CASSYFSGQGVGNTIYF
CDR3nt: TGTGCCAGCAGTTACTTCTCGGGACAGGGGGTTGGAAACACCATATATTTT

abundance: NA
j_gene: TRBJ1-6
v_gene: TRBV5-5
d_gene: TRBD1
CDR3aa: CASSPTGVIGSPLHF
CDR3nt: TGTGCCAGCAGTCCGACAGGGGTAATAGGGTCACCCCTCCACTTT

abundance: NA
j_gene: TRBJ2-1
v_gene: TRBV11-3
d_gene: TRBD2
CDR3aa: CASSLGSSGSVHEQFF
CDR3nt: TGTGCCAGCAGCTTAGGGTCTAGCGGGAGTGTCCATGAGCAGTTCTTC

abundance: NA
j_gene: TRBJ1-5
v_gene: TRBV10-2
d_gene: NA
CDR3aa: CASSEVGVDNQPQHF
CDR3nt: TGCGCCAGCAGTGAGGTAGGGGTGGATAATCAGCCCCAGCATTTT

abundance: once
j_gene: TRBJ1-6
v_gene: TRBV4-1
d_gene: TRBD1
CDR3aa: CASSQDQVRGYNSPLHF
CDR3nt: TGCGCCAGCAGCCAAGATCAAGTCAGGGGGTATAATTCACCCCTCCACTTT

abundance: NA
j_gene: TRBJ1-2
v_gene: TRBV19
d_gene: NA
CDR3aa: CASRGGITGQRNYGYTF
CDR3nt: TGTGCCAGTAGAGGGGGGATAACGGGACAACGGAACTATGGCTACACCTTC

abundance: NA
j_gene: TRBJ1-6
v_gene: TRBV7-2
d_gene: NA
CDR3aa: CASSLESGSPLHF
CDR3nt: TGTGCCAGCAGCTTAGAATCAGGGTCACCCCTCCACTTT

abundance: few
j_gene: TRBJ1-5
v_gene: TRBV24-1
d_gene: TRBD1
CDR3aa: CATSADRVNQPQHF
CDR3nt: TGTGCCACCAGTGCCGACAGGGTTAATCAGCCCCAGCATTTT

abundance: NA
j_gene: TRBJ1-1
v_gene: TRBV28
d_gene: NA
CDR3aa: CASSLFGGRLVTEAFF
CDR3nt: TGTGCCAGCAGTTTATTCGGGGGGCGTCTAGTTACTGAAGCTTTCTTT

abundance: NA
j_gene: TRBJ2-3
v_gene: TRBV11-1
d_gene: TRBD2
CDR3aa: CASSRLAPDTQYF
CDR3nt: TGTGCCAGCAGCCGACTAGCGCCGGATACGCAGTATTTT

abundance: few
j_gene: TRBJ2-7
v_gene: TRBV10-3
d_gene: TRBD1
CDR3aa: CAISAGQGIKYEQYF
CDR3nt: TGTGCCATCAGCGCCGGACAGGGCATAAAGTACGAGCAGTACTTC

abundance: NA
j_gene: TRBJ2-6
v_gene: TRBV19
d_gene: TRBD2
CDR3aa: CASSQLGLAGAWANVLTF
CDR3nt: TGTGCCAGTAGCCAACTGGGACTAGCGGGAGCTTGGGCCAACGTCCTGACTTTC

abundance: NA
j_gene: TRBJ2-5
v_gene: TRBV5-1
d_gene: NA
CDR3aa: CASSLAGSGETQYF
CDR3nt: TGCGCCAGCAGCTTGGCCGGGAGTGGGGAGACCCAGTACTTC

abundance: few
j_gene: TRBJ1-1
v_gene: TRBV7-3
d_gene: NA
CDR3aa: CASSPAGYGATEAFF
CDR3nt: TGTGCCAGCAGCCCCGCGGGGTACGGAGCCACTGAAGCTTTCTTT

abundance: NA
j_gene: TRBJ2-1
v_gene: TRBV5-4
d_gene: TRBD2
CDR3aa: CASSPAGTSGRNEQLF
CDR3nt: TGTGCCAGCAGTCCTGCCGGGACTAGCGGGAGAAATGAGCAGTTATTC

abundance: NA
j_gene: TRBJ1-5
v_gene: TRBV19
d_gene: NA
CDR3aa: CASSIDGHSNQPQHF
CDR3nt: TGTGCCAGTAGTATTGACGGACATAGCAATCAGCCCCAGCATTTT

abundance: NA
j_gene: TRBJ2-1
v_gene: TRBV5-1
d_gene: NA
CDR3aa: CASSPAASYNEQFF
CDR3nt: TGCGCCAGCAGCCCAGCGGCCTCCTACAATGAGCAGTTCTTC

abundance: few
j_gene: TRBJ2-1
v_gene: TRBV7-6
d_gene: TRBD2
CDR3aa: CASSLAAGGHWEQFF
CDR3nt: TGTGCCAGCAGCTTAGCAGCGGGAGGGCATTGGGAGCAGTTCTTC

abundance: NA
j_gene: TRBJ1-4
v_gene: TRBV19
d_gene: NA
CDR3aa: CASSTGPLTGNEKLFF
CDR3nt: TGTGCCAGTAGTACCGGCCCCCTGACAGGAAATGAAAAACTGTTTTTT

abundance: once
j_gene: TRBJ2-2
v_gene: TRBV4-2
d_gene: NA
CDR3aa: CASSQETQLANTGKLFF
CDR3nt: TGTGCCAGCAGCCAAGAGACACAGCTTGCGAACACCGGGAAGCTGTTTTTT

abundance: few
j_gene: TRBJ1-2
v_gene: TRBV10-3
d_gene: NA
CDR3aa: CAISDSSRNYGYTF
CDR3nt: TGTGCCATCAGTGACAGTTCCAGGAACTATGGCTACACCTTC

abundance: few
j_gene: TRBJ1-2
v_gene: TRBV3-1
d_gene: NA
CDR3aa: CASSQGGSGQGYTF
CDR3nt: TGTGCCAGCAGCCAAGGTGGATCGGGGCAAGGCTACACCTTC

abundance: NA
j_gene: TRBJ2-7
v_gene: TRBV10-2
d_gene: NA
CDR3aa: CASSESPRTADYEQYF
CDR3nt: TGCGCCAGCAGTGAGTCTCCCCGGACAGCGGACTACGAGCAGTACTTC

abundance: NA
j_gene: TRBJ2-3
v_gene: TRBV28
d_gene: TRBD2
CDR3aa: CASSLVRGGTSRTDTQYF
CDR3nt: TGTGCCAGCAGTTTAGTTCGTGGGGGGACTAGCCGTACAGATACGCAGTATTTT

abundance: NA
j_gene: TRBJ2-1
v_gene: TRBV6-8
d_gene: TRBD2
CDR3aa: CARSRTSGGENYNEQFF
CDR3nt: TGTGCCAGAAGTCGGACTAGCGGGGGGGAAAACTACAATGAGCAGTTCTTC

abundance: once
j_gene: TRBJ2-7
v_gene: TRBV27
d_gene: TRBD1
CDR3aa: CASSLFGQGYEQYF
CDR3nt: TGTGCCAGCAGTTTATTTGGACAGGGCTACGAGCAGTACTTC

abundance: NA
j_gene: TRBJ2-3
v_gene: TRBV11-1
d_gene: NA
CDR3aa: CASSGGAGTDTQYF
CDR3nt: TGTGCCAGCAGCGGCGGGGCGGGCACAGATACGCAGTATTTT

abundance: few
j_gene: TRBJ2-6
v_gene: TRBV6-1
d_gene: NA
CDR3aa: CASSEANRNSGANVLTF
CDR3nt: TGTGCCAGCAGTGAAGCTAACAGAAACTCTGGGGCCAACGTCCTGACTTTC

abundance: NA
j_gene: TRBJ2-2
v_gene: TRBV28
d_gene: TRBD2
CDR3aa: CASSSSGRPTRELFF
CDR3nt: TGTGCCAGCAGCAGTAGCGGGAGGCCTACCCGGGAGCTGTTTTTT

abundance: NA
j_gene: TRBJ2-7
v_gene: TRBV19
d_gene: NA
CDR3aa: CASSMAQGLNEQYF
CDR3nt: TGTGCCAGTAGTATGGCACAGGGTCTCAACGAGCAGTACTTC

abundance: NA
j_gene: TRBJ1-2
v_gene: TRBV12-3/TRBV12-4
d_gene: NA
CDR3aa: CASNLNRDDGYTF
CDR3nt: TGTGCCAGCAACCTGAACAGGGACGATGGCTACACCTTC

abundance: NA
j_gene: TRBJ2-7
v_gene: TRBV12-3/TRBV12-4
d_gene: TRBD1
CDR3aa: CASSSGTGVGEQYF
CDR3nt: TGTGCCAGCAGTTCCGGGACAGGGGTCGGGGAGCAGTACTTC

abundance: few
j_gene: TRBJ2-1
v_gene: TRBV7-8
d_gene: TRBD1
CDR3aa: CASHPDRDLYNEQFF
CDR3nt: TGTGCCAGTCACCCCGACAGGGACCTTTACAATGAGCAGTTCTTC